The next 4 T cell receptor beta chains were all read from a single sample in a study of CD8 T cells in ankylosing spondylitis. TCRdb re-called the 5' RACE reads with MiXCR, one entry per CDR3 protein. The sample yields more than 150,000 distinct CDR3 sequences, about 20% seen once. Input material: blood, either unsorted or a sorted T cell fraction (not recorded which). These receptors originate from a male donor aged 10 to 35 with ankylosing spondylitis or in good health (not recorded which).

This clonotype was picked up many times. The chain carries TRBV4-1 and TRBJ2-1, with D perhaps matching TRBD2 (6 bases). Trimming shortened V by 2 bases and J by 3 bases, and 11 bases separated the two germline ends. The CDR3 is 15 amino acids. In germline, CDR1 is MGHRA, CDR2 YSYEKL. The DNA for the CDR3 is TGCGCCAGCAGCCAAACCGGGACTTACTACAATGAGCAGTTCTTC. Its protein product is CASSQTGTYYNEQFF.

This chain connects TRBV7-8 to TRBJ2-7, with 7 nucleotides matching TRBD1. V shed 0 bases and J 2 bases; nucleotides not matched to a gene: 7. There are 16 residues in the CDR3. Germline V gene lookup returns CDR1 SGHVS and CDR2 FQNEAQ. Here the CDR3 reads CASSLARQGAPYEQYF. The CDR3 nucleotides read TGTGCCAGCAGCTTAGCTCGACAGGGAGCGCCCTACGAGCAGTACTTC. Variable domain in full (rest from reference TRBV7-8 and TRBJ2-7): GAGVSQSPRYKVAKRGQDVALRCDPISGHVSLFWYQQALGQGPEFLTYFQNEAQLDKSGLPSDRFFAERPEGSVSTLKIQRTQQEDSAVYLCASSLARQGAPYEQYFGPGTRLTVT.

This clonotype was picked up many times. The gene calls are TRBV11-3 and TRBJ2-4, with a weak D call TRBD1 (6 bases). Germline loops: CDR1 SGHNT, CDR2 YENEEA. V gave up 1 base and J gave up 8 bases, with 12 bases separating them. The CDR3 is 14 residues long. DNA of the CDR3: TGTGCCAGCAGCTTAGCGGGACAAAGGGACATTCAGTACTTC. This translates into CASSLAGQRDIQYF.

The genes are TRBV7-8 and TRBJ2-7, with 9 nucleotides matching TRBD1. V shed 4 bases, J shed 7 bases, and the junction held 5 bases outside the gene matches. Germline lookup yields CDR1 SGHVS and CDR2 FQNEAQ. This CDR3 spans 13 amino acids. The CDR3 region has the DNA TGTGCCAGCAGCTGGGGACAGGGCCGGGAGCAGTACGTC. Translated: CASSWGQGREQYV.